The 12 T cell receptor beta chains presented below share a single source sample, sequenced in a study of cytomegalovirus exposure and HLA in healthy donors. PCR used 60 Vbeta primers and 13 Jbeta primers. Generated by immunoSEQ multiplex PCR, the TCRdb table keeps only in-frame clones and is missing some. Its table records 96,000 or so clones. Sequencing input: PBMCs. Receptor source: a girl aged 10 to 17 in good health and CMV-seropositive.

This CDR3 reads CASSVGQSTNEKLFF. CDR3 DNA sequence: TGTGCCAGCAGCGTAGGACAGTCAACTAATGAAAAACTGTTTTTT. The chain employs TRBV9 and TRBJ1-4, with D tentatively TRBD1 (5 bases). The CDR3 consists of 15 residues. Trimming took off 0 bases at V and 0 bases at J, with 6 bases between the two ends. The germline gives CDR1 SGDLS, CDR2 YYNGEE.

The chain uses TRBV27 and TRBJ2-5; 12 nucleotides match TRBD1. CDR1 is MNHEY and CDR2 is SMNVEV in the germline V gene (reference sequence). The J segment lost 6 bases and the V segment lost 2 bases, leaving 4 bases of the junction unmatched. The CDR3 has 15 residues. The CDR3 DNA reads TGTGCCAGCAGTTTAGGCGGGACAGGGGGCAAGACCCAGTACTTC. This gives the protein CASSLGGTGGKTQYF.

This chain uses TRBV2 with TRBJ1-2; D gene unclear. Per the germline V gene, CDR1 is SNHLY and CDR2 is FYNNEI. The CDR3 sequence is 13 residues long. Deletions cut 7 bases from V and 6 bases from J, with 15 bases between. The CDR3 nucleotides are TGTGCCAGCAACGGAGAGGGTTCGGATGGCTACACCTTC. The encoded protein is CASNGEGSDGYTF.

The chain joins TRBV5-5 to TRBJ2-7, with 9 bases matching TRBD1. The CDR3 runs to 15 residues. Per germline, CDR1 SGHKS and CDR2 YYEKEE (reference sequence). After removal of 4 bases from V and 2 bases from J, the junction contained 7 bases not matched to a gene. In DNA form, the CDR3 reads TGTGCCAGCAGCCTCACCGGGACAGGGACCTACGAGCAGTACTTC. Protein product: CASSLTGTGTYEQYF.

The chain employs TRBV30 and TRBJ1-2; weak D call: TRBD1 (6 bases). Germline loops: CDR1 GTSNPN, CDR2 SVGIG (reference sequence). The V gene lost 4 bases and the J gene lost 4 bases, with 13 bases spanning the gap. The CDR3 consists of 13 residues. The CDR3 region has the DNA TGTGCCTGGATCCACGGACAGACCTATGGCTACACCTTC. Its protein product is CAWIHGQTYGYTF. Complete variable domain (other parts from reference TRBV30 and TRBJ1-2): SQTIHQWPATLVQPVGSPLSLECTVEGTSNPNLYWYRQAAGRGLQLLFYSVGIGQISSEVPQNLSASRPQDRQFILSSKKLLLSDSGFYLCAWIHGQTYGYTFGSGTRLTVV.

The J gene is TRBJ1-6, the V gene TRBV9; D not certain. The CDR3 sequence is 17 residues long. In germline, CDR1 is SGDLS, CDR2 YYNGEE. V was shortened by 2 bases and J by 2 bases, with 14 bases between the two germline ends. CDR3 sequence reads: CASSVEDAKPYNSPLHF. CDR3 nucleotides: TGTGCCAGCAGCGTGGAGGACGCCAAACCCTATAATTCACCCCTCCACTTT.

The gene calls are TRBV29-1 and TRBJ2-3, with no clear D. Germline assignment: CDR1 SQVTM and CDR2 ANQGSEA. This CDR3 has 13 amino acids. V was cut by 2 bases and J by 6 bases, with 12 bases left in between. CDR3 bases: TGCAGCGTTGAACCGGAGTACGGCGATACGCAGTATTTT. Translated: CSVEPEYGDTQYF.

The rearrangement joins TRBV4-1 to TRBJ2-1; 9 bases line up with TRBD1. From germline, CDR1 is MGHRA and CDR2 YSYEKL. This CDR3 is 18 amino acids long. V dropped 4 bases and J dropped 7; count of bases not matched to a gene: 17. CDR3 DNA sequence: TGCGCCAGCAGCCCCGGGACAGGGTTAGTTGGGGGTGAGAATGAGCAGTTCTTC. Amino acid sequence: CASSPGTGLVGGENEQFF.

The rearrangement links TRBV7-2 to TRBJ2-7; maybe TRBD1 (5 bases). The length of the CDR3 is 13 residues. Trimming cost V 1 base and J 4 bases, with 8 bases left between them. The V gene's germline CDR1 is SGHTA and CDR2 FQGNSA. The CDR3: CASSLVQAYEQYF. CDR3 coding DNA: TGTGCCAGCAGCTTAGTACAGGCATACGAGCAGTACTTC.

The chain uses TRBV7-9 and TRBJ1-1; D may be TRBD1 (5 bases). CDR1 is SEHNR, CDR2 FQNEAQ, per germline (reference sequence). The CDR3 has 16 residues. V was trimmed by 3 bases and J by 0 bases, leaving 14 bases between them. As DNA, the CDR3 is TGTGCCAGCAGCTTGGTAGGGGAGGGGATGAACACTGAAGCTTTCTTT. Its translation: CASSLVGEGMNTEAFF.

The V gene is TRBV13, the J gene TRBJ2-7; 12 bases align to TRBD2. V shed 5 bases, J shed 0 bases, and the junction held 8 bases outside the gene matches. The V gene's germline CDR1 is PRHDT and CDR2 FYEKMQ (reference sequence). The CDR3 loop spans 17 amino acids. The CDR3, as DNA: TGTGCCAGCAGCCCCTCATCTAGCGGGGGGGACTCCTACGAGCAGTACTTC. It translates to CASSPSSSGGDSYEQYF.

The chain combines TRBV5-4 with TRBJ2-7; 7 bases match TRBD2. This CDR3 is built from 15 residues. From germline, CDR1 is SGHNT and CDR2 YYREEE (reference sequence). The V segment lost 3 bases and the J segment 6 bases; nucleotides outside the gene matches: 12. CDR3 DNA sequence: TGTGCCAGCAGCTCCGCTAGCGGTCCCCCCCGCGAGCAGTACTTC. It encodes CASSSASGPPREQYF. Together with reference TRBV5-4 and TRBJ2-7, the CDR3 gives the full variable domain: ETGVTQSPTHLIKTRGQQVTLRCSSQSGHNTVSWYQQALGQGPQFIFQYYREEENGRGNFPPRFSGLQFPNYSSELNVNALELDDSALYLCASSSASGPPREQYFGPGTRLTVT.